This TCR beta chain emerged from a study of control samples from healthy donors and cancer patients. Germline V lookup: CDR1 KGHSH, CDR2 LQKENI. V gave up 0 bases and J gave up 1 base, with 6 bases separating them. This CDR3 region has 14 residues. Only in-frame clones appear in the TCRdb table, and some are missing; sequencing was by immunoSEQ multiplex PCR. Of roughly 180,000 clones listed, roughly 95% are singletons. The sequenced sample was blood. This clonotype was sampled from a woman aged 55-70 years in good health. The V and J genes are TRBV18 and TRBJ2-5; D ambiguous. CDR3 coding DNA: TGTGCCAGCTCACCACCGGTCCGCCAAGAGACCCAGTACTTC. It encodes CASSPPVRQETQYF.